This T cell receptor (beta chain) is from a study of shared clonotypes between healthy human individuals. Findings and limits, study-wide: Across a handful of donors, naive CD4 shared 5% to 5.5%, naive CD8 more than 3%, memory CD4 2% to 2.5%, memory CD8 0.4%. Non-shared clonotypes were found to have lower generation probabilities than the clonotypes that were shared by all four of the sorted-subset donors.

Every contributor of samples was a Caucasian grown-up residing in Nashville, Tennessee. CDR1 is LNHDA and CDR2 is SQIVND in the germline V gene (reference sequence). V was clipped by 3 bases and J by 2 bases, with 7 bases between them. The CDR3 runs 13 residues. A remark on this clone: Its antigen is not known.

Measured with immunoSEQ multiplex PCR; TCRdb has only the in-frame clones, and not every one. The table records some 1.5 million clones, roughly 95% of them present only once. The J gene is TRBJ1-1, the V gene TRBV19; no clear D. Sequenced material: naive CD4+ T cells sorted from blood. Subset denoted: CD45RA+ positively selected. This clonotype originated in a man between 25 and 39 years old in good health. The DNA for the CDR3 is TGTGCCAGTAGTATGCGGGTTAACACTGAAGCTTTCTTT. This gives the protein CASSMRVNTEAFF.